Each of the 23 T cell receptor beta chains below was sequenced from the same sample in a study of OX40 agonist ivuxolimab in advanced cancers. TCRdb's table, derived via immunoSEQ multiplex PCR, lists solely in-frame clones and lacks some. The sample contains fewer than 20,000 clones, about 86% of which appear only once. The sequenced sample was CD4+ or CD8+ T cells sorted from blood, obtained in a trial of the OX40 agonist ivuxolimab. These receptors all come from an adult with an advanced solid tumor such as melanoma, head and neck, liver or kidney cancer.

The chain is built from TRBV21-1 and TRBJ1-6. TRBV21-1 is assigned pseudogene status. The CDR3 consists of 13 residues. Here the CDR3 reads CASSANGSSPLHF. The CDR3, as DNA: TGTGCCAGCAGCGCAAACGGGTCTTCACCCCTCCACTTT.

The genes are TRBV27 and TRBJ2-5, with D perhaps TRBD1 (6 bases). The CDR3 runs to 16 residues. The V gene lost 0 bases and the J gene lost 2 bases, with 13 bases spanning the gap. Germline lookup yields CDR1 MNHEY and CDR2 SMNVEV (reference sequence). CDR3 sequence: CASSLSSGQLQETQYF. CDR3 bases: TGTGCCAGCAGTTTATCGTCGGGACAACTACAAGAGACCCAGTACTTC.

CDR3 nucleotide sequence: TGTGCCAGCTCACGGGGACACGGAAACACCATATATTTT. As protein: CASSRGHGNTIYF. V usage is TRBV18 and J usage is TRBJ1-3; maybe TRBD1 (6 bases). The germline V gene encodes CDR1 KGHSH and CDR2 LQKENI. The CDR3 is 13 residues long. V dropped 4 bases and J dropped 4 bases, with 8 bases sitting between them.

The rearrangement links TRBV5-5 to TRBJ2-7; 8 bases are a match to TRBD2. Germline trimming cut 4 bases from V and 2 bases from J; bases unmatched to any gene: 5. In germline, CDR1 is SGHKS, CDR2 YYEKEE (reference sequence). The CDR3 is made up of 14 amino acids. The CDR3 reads CASSPYGGAYEQYF. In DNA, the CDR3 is TGTGCCAGCAGCCCGTACGGGGGGGCCTACGAGCAGTACTTC.

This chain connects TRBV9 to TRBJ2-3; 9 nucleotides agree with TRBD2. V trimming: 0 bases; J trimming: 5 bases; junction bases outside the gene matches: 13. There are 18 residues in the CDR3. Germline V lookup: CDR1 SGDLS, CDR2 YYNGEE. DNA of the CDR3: TGTGCCAGCAGCGTAGTACCCCAACCAGCGGGAGGTCAAGATACGCAGTATTTT. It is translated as CASSVVPQPAGGQDTQYF.

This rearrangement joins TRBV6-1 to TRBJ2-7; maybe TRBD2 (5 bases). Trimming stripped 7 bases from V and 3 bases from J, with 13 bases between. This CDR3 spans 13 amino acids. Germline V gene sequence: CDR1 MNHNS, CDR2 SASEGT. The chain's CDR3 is CASIKEESYEQYF. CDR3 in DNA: TGTGCCAGCATAAAGGAGGAAAGCTACGAGCAGTACTTC.

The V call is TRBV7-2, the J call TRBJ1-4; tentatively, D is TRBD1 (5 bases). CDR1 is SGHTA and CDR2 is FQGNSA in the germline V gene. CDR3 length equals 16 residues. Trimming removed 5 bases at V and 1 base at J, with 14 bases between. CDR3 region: CASSPEGTGTNEKLFF. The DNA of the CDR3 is TGTGCCAGCAGCCCCGAAGGGACGGGAACTAATGAAAAACTGTTTTTT.

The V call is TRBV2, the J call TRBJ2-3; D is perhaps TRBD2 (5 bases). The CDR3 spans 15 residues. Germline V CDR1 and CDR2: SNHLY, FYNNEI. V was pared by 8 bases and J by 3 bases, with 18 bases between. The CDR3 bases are TGTGCCAGCGTCAAAGAGGGAGCCGGGACAGATACGCAGTATTTT. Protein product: CASVKEGAGTDTQYF.

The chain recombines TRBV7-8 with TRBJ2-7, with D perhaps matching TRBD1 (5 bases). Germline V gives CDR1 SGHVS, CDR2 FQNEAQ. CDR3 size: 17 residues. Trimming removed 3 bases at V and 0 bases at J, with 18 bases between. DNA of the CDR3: TGTGCCAGCAGCTTCTTGGTCGGAGACAGCTACTCCTACGAGCAGTACTTC. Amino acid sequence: CASSFLVGDSYSYEQYF.

CDR3 amino acids: CASSRGFWGTEAFF. CDR3 DNA: TGTGCCAGCAGCCGAGGGTTCTGGGGCACTGAAGCTTTCTTT. V and J are TRBV28 and TRBJ1-1; D remains unclear. The CDR3 is 14 residues long. Trimming stripped 6 bases from V and 4 bases from J, with 15 bases between. From germline, CDR1 is MDHEN and CDR2 SYDVKM.

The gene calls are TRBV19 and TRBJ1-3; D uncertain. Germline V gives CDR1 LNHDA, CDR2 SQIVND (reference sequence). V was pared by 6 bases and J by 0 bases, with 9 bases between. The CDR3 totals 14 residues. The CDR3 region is CASRSGASGNTIYF. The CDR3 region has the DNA TGTGCCAGTAGGTCAGGCGCCTCTGGAAACACCATATATTTT.

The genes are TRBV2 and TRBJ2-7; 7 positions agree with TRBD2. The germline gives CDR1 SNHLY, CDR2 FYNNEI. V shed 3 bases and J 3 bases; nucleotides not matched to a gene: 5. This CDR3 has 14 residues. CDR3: CASSEYKRGYEQYF. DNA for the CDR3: TGTGCCAGCAGTGAGTATAAGCGGGGCTACGAGCAGTACTTC.

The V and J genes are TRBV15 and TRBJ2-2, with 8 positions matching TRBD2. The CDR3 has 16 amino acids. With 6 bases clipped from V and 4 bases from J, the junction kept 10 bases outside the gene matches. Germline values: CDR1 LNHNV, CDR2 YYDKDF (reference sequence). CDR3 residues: CATSMLGRGGTGELFF. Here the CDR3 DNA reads TGTGCCACCAGTATGCTCGGGAGGGGGGGCACCGGGGAGCTGTTTTTT.

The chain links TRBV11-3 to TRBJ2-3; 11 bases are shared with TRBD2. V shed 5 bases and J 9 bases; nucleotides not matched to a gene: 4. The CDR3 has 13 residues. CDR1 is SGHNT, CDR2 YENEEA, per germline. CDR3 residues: CASSLTSGATQYF. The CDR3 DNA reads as TGTGCCAGCAGCCTGACTAGCGGGGCGACGCAGTATTTT.

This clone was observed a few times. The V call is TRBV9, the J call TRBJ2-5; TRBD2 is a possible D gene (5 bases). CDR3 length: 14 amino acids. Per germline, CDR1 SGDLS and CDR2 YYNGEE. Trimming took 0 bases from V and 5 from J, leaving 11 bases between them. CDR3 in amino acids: CASSVATGVETQYF. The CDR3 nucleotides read TGTGCCAGCAGCGTAGCTACCGGGGTGGAGACCCAGTACTTC.

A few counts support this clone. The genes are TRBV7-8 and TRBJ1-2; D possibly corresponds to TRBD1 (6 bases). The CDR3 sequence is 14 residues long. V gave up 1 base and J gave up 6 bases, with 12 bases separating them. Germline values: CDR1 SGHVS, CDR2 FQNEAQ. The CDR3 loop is CASSLGGTLNGYTF. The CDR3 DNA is TGTGCCAGCAGCTTAGGGGGGACATTAAATGGCTACACCTTC.

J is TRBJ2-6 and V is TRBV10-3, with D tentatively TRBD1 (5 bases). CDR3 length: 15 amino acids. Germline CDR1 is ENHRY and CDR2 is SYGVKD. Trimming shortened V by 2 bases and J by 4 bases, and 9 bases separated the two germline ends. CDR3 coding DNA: TGTGCCATCAGTGAGCAGGGATCAGGGGCCAACGTCCTGACTTTC. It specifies CAISEQGSGANVLTF.

In DNA form, the CDR3 reads TGCGCCAGCAGCTACATGGGCGGGAGGCCGCCAGATACGCAGTATTTT. Its translation: CASSYMGGRPPDTQYF. The chain links TRBV4-1 to TRBJ2-3; 8 bases are shared with TRBD2. CDR3 length: 16 residues. CDR1 and CDR2 (germline): MGHRA, YSYEKL. The V gene end was trimmed by 5 bases and the J gene end by 4 bases; junction bases not matched to a gene: 11.

CDR3 sequence (DNA): TGCGCCAGCAATCCGCTTACAGGGTTGGGCACTGAAGCTTTCTTT. It is translated as CASNPLTGLGTEAFF. This chain connects TRBV23-1 to TRBJ1-1, with a possible D match to TRBD1 (6 bases). TRBV23-1 is reported as an ORF; its role is uncertain. Trimming left V 7 bases short and J 4 bases short, with 19 bases between. The length of the CDR3 is 15 residues.

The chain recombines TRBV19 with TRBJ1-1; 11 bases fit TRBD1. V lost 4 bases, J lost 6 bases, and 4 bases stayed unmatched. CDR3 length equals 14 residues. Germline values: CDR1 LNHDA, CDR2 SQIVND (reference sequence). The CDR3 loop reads CASSTGQGAAEAFF. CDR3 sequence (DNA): TGTGCCAGTAGTACCGGACAGGGGGCCGCTGAAGCTTTCTTT.

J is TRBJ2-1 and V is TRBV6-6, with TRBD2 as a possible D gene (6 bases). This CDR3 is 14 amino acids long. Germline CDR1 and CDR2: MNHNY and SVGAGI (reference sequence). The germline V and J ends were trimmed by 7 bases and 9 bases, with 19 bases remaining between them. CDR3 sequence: CASTLSGEFREQFF. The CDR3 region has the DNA TGTGCCAGCACCCTCTCGGGGGAGTTTCGTGAGCAGTTCTTC.

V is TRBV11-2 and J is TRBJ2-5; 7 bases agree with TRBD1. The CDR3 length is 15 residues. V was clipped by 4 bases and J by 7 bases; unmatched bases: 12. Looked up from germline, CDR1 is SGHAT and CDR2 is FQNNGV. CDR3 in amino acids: CASSSPSHRGPTQYF. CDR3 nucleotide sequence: TGTGCCAGCAGCTCCCCAAGCCACAGGGGACCGACCCAGTACTTC.

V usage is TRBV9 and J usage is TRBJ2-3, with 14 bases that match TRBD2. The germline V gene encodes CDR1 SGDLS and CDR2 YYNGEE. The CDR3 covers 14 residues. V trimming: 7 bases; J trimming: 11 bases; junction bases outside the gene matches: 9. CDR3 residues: CASRTGTSGSQQYF. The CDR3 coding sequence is TGTGCCAGCCGAACCGGGACTAGCGGGAGTCAGCAGTATTTT.